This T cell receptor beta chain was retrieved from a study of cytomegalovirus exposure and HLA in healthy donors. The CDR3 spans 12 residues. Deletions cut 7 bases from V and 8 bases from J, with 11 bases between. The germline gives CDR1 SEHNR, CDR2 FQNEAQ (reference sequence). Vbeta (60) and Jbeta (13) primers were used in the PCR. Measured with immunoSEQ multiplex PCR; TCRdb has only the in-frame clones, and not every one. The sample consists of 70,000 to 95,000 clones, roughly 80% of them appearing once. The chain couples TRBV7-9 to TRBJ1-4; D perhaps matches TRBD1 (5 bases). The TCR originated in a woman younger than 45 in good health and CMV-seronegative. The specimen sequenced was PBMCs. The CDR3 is CASTTSGEKLFF. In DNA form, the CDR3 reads TGTGCCAGCACCACCTCAGGGGAAAAACTGTTTTTT.